The present TCR beta chain was sequenced within a study of spatial heterogeneity in lung cancer. Study background: Alpha-chain sequences were consistently detected in smaller numbers than beta-chain sequences.

Time point indicated: sample taken at primary tumor resection. No cells were sorted before sequencing. The whole RNA sequenced was extracted from tumor, nontumor lung or frozen PBMC. The donor group consisted of over 55 patients who had untreated, early-stage non-small cell lung cancer. The CDR3 is made up of 14 amino acids. Looked up from germline, CDR1 is SGHRS and CDR2 is YFSETQ. Every cDNA TCR molecule received its own unique molecular identifier. TCRdb fed the 5' RACE reads into MiXCR, producing one record per CDR3 protein. The sample yields roughly 100,000 distinct CDR3 sequences, around 9% seen once. This clonotype was seen just once. A much more abundant neighbour one base away suggests this may be a read error.

This sample comprised PBMCs, obtained at surgery. The rearrangement links TRBV5-1 to TRBJ1-2; D unresolved. The clonotype was recovered from a male donor with early-stage non-small cell lung cancer. CDR3 amino acids: CTSSLGPPEGGYTF. The CDR3 nucleotides read TGCACCAGCAGCCTAGGGCCCCCGGAGGGTGGCTACACCTTC.